This T cell receptor beta chain comes out of a study of T cell responses to AZD1222 COVID-19 vaccine. Study-wide results and caveats: Spike-wide coverage was observed for vaccine-associated CD4 TCRs, with dominant responses at 160-218 and 743-854. The sample set comprised mostly white British donors with more females, and clonal diversity was possibly underestimated. Spike-specific TCR depth and breadth grew after two AZD1222 doses.

Losses at the gene ends were 3 bases for V and 2 bases for J; bases not matched to a gene: 4. The CDR3 totals 15 residues. CDR1 and CDR2 (germline): MNHEY, SMNVEV (reference sequence). Here immunoSEQ multiplex PCR was the method, and the copy in TCRdb shows in-frame clones only, minus some. The sample records some 200,000 clones, over 85% being singletons. With regard to this clone: As yet, its antigen is unknown.

The sequencing here drew on peripheral blood, taken on day 0 of AZD1222 vaccination. The V gene is TRBV27, the J gene TRBJ1-2; 9 nucleotides align to TRBD1. The sequence was collected from an adult in good health. CDR3 DNA: TGTGCCAGCAGTTTTATTGGACAGGGGAACTATGGCTACACCTTC. Protein sequence: CASSFIGQGNYGYTF.